Following are 16 T cell receptor beta chains from one sample sequenced in a study of blood T cell repertoires in COVID-19. Here immunoSEQ multiplex PCR was the method, and the copy in TCRdb shows in-frame clones only, minus some. The sample holds about 240,000 clones; 80% to 85% are singletons and the top ten take around 3.4%. Material for sequencing was peripheral blood. All receptors come from a woman aged 18-35 years with acute or convalescent COVID-19.

V and J are TRBV21-1 and TRBJ1-5; the table gives TRBD1 as D, unverified against the DNA. TRBV21-1 is shown as a pseudogene. This CDR3 has 18 amino acids. CDR3 in amino acids: CASSKANNRGNSNQPQHF. DNA of the CDR3: TGTGCCAGCAGCAAAGCGAACAACAGGGGGAATAGCAATCAGCCCCAGCATTTT.

This rearrangement joins TRBV19 to TRBJ1-4; TRBD1 agrees at 7 bases. The CDR3 contains 15 residues. J lost 7 bases, V lost 7 bases, and 12 bases had no gene match. Germline CDR1 is LNHDA and CDR2 is SQIVND (reference sequence). CDR3 coding DNA: TGTGCCAGTAACCGACAGGGCGTAGGTAGTGAAAAACTGTTTTTT. Amino acid sequence: CASNRQGVGSEKLFF.

The chain links TRBV30 to TRBJ2-1, with 7 bases identical to TRBD2. The J segment lost 9 bases and the V segment lost 5 bases, leaving 1 base of the junction unmatched. The CDR3 has 10 amino acids. CDR1 GTSNPN and CDR2 SVGIG come from the germline V gene (reference sequence). CDR3 DNA sequence: TGTGCCTGGGGCGGGGGTGAGCAGTTCTTC. This translates into CAWGGGEQFF.

V usage is TRBV28 and J usage is TRBJ1-1; 9 bases align to TRBD1. Unmatched junction bases numbered 1, after V lost 2 bases and J lost 0 bases. Germline values: CDR1 MDHEN, CDR2 SYDVKM. The CDR3 length is 15 residues. The CDR3 region is CASSLGTGMNTEAFF. The CDR3 DNA reads TGTGCCAGCAGTTTAGGGACAGGGATGAACACTGAAGCTTTCTTT.

The chain is built from TRBV6-2 or TRBV6-3 and TRBJ2-7; D perhaps matches TRBD1 (5 bases). This CDR3 is built from 11 residues. CDR1 and CDR2 (germline): MNHEY, SVGEGT. V was pared by 2 bases and J by 13 bases, with 12 bases between. The CDR3 DNA is TGTGCCAGCAGTTACGGGGCCGTCAGTTACTTC. Translated: CASSYGAVSYF.

V usage is TRBV30 and J usage is TRBJ1-1, with D uncertain. Germline CDR1 and CDR2: GTSNPN and SVGIG (reference sequence). This CDR3 comprises 13 residues. V gave up 0 bases and J gave up 8 bases, with 13 bases separating them. The CDR3 here is CAWSVLSGGEAFF. For the CDR3, the DNA is TGTGCCTGGAGTGTACTATCAGGAGGAGAAGCTTTCTTT.

The J gene is TRBJ2-7, the V gene TRBV18, with no clear D. CDR3 length equals 12 residues. Germline lookup yields CDR1 KGHSH and CDR2 LQKENI. Trimming took 5 bases from V and 6 from J, leaving 11 bases between them. The CDR3 sequence is CASSTGSGEQYF. In DNA form, the CDR3 reads TGTGCCAGCTCAACCGGGTCCGGCGAGCAGTACTTC.

The chain uses TRBV6-1 and TRBJ1-2, with D unresolved. This CDR3 has 14 residues. The ends were cut back, 0 bases at V and 4 bases at J, with 9 bases in the middle. The germline gives CDR1 MNHNS, CDR2 SASEGT. CDR3 in amino acids: CASSEAWHLYGYTF. CDR3 sequence (DNA): TGTGCCAGCAGTGAAGCATGGCACCTCTATGGCTACACCTTC.

The chain combines TRBV6-2 or TRBV6-3 with TRBJ2-5; perhaps TRBD2 as D (6 bases). V gave up 5 bases and J gave up 2 bases, with 18 bases separating them. Germline CDR1 reads MNHEY; CDR2 reads SVGEGT. The CDR3 runs to 16 residues. The CDR3 reads CASSLRPGLLQETQYF. The CDR3 DNA reads TGTGCCAGCAGTCTTCGCCCGGGACTTTTACAAGAGACCCAGTACTTC.

The chain carries TRBV7-3 and TRBJ2-5, with D possibly TRBD1 on 7 matching bases. This CDR3 comprises 13 residues. V lost 5 bases and J lost 7, with 14 bases in between. CDR1 is SGHTA and CDR2 is FQGTGA in the germline V gene. CDR3 loop: CASSPDREVTQYF. For the CDR3, the DNA is TGTGCCAGCAGCCCCGACAGGGAGGTGACCCAGTACTTC.

The chain combines TRBV6-4 with TRBJ2-7; TRBD1 aligns across 9 bases. The CDR3 runs to 16 residues. V shed 5 bases and J 10 bases; nucleotides not matched to a gene: 18. The germline gives CDR1 MRHNA, CDR2 SNTAGT. CDR3 coding DNA: TGTGCCAGCAGTCCCCCGACCGACAGGGGGAGGGCTAGTCAGTACTTC. Its protein is CASSPPTDRGRASQYF.

The V gene is TRBV3-1 (or the pseudogene TRBV3-2), the J gene TRBJ2-5, with 9 bases aligning to TRBD2. This CDR3 is built from 15 residues. Losses at the gene ends were 4 bases for V and 5 bases for J; bases not matched to a gene: 8. Germline V gives CDR1 LGHDT, CDR2 YNNKEL (reference sequence). CDR3 sequence reads: CASSLAGVAGETQYF. The CDR3 DNA is TGTGCCAGCAGCCTAGCGGGAGTCGCTGGGGAGACCCAGTACTTC.

The J gene is TRBJ2-1, the V gene TRBV5-4; tentatively, D is TRBD2 (5 bases). V shed 3 bases and J shed 8 bases, with 21 bases lying between them. This CDR3 comprises 16 residues. The V gene's germline CDR1 is SGHNT and CDR2 YYREEE (reference sequence). Here the CDR3 reads CASSSTKGPEGDEQFF. The DNA of the CDR3 is TGTGCCAGCAGCTCTACCAAGGGCCCAGAGGGCGATGAGCAGTTCTTC.

This clone was recorded a few times. V and J are TRBV3-1 (or the pseudogene TRBV3-2) and TRBJ2-1; 10 nucleotides agree with TRBD2. The V and J ends lost 0 bases and 5 bases, in that order; junction bases with no gene match: 10. The CDR3 is 18 amino acids. From germline, CDR1 is LGHDT and CDR2 YNNKEL (reference sequence). The CDR3 protein is CASSQEVVAGGPNNEQFF. CDR3 DNA sequence: TGTGCCAGCAGCCAAGAGGTGGTAGCGGGAGGCCCCAACAATGAGCAGTTCTTC.

The chain employs TRBV6-6 and TRBJ1-5; maybe TRBD1 (5 bases). In germline, CDR1 is MNHNY, CDR2 SVGAGI (reference sequence). CDR3 length: 15 residues. Between the trimmed V and J ends, which lost 7 bases and 6 bases, there was a span of 19 bases. DNA for the CDR3: TGTGCCAGCACCACAAGCGGGAAGGGGAGTCAGCCCCAGCATTTT. Protein: CASTTSGKGSQPQHF.

The chain carries TRBV3-1 (or the pseudogene TRBV3-2) and TRBJ1-2, with 7 positions matching TRBD1. The germline gives CDR1 LGHDT, CDR2 YNNKEL (reference sequence). This CDR3 contains 17 residues. Trimming removed 4 bases from V and 3 bases from J; junction bases left unmatched: 14. The CDR3 DNA sequence: TGTGCCAGCAGCCTAAATCTTTGGGGACAGAGCCACTATGGCTACACCTTC. Translation gives CASSLNLWGQSHYGYTF.